These T cell receptor beta chains were read from a single sample in a study of tumor-infiltrating lymphocytes in localized non-small cell lung cancer. Produced via immunoSEQ multiplex PCR; TCRdb's table is partial and in-frame only. The top ten hold under 6.5% of the sample, which has about 24,000 clones, 60% to 75% seen once. Source material: lung tumor tissue. These receptors all come from a human donor with non-small cell lung cancer. CDR3s include the opening cysteine and the closing phenylalanine or tryptophan. D genes are given only for firm matches. The listing skips clone size in some rows; elsewhere it reads once, few, many or a size class.

cdr3_aa cdr3_nt j_call v_call clone_size cdr3_length d_call
CASSSLDSTDTQYF TGTGCCAGCAGCTCCCTAGACAGCACAGATACGCAGTATTTT TRBJ2-3 TRBV5-5 NA 14 NA
CASGPAGGSETQYF TGCGCCAGCGGCCCCGCGGGAGGGAGTGAGACCCAGTACTTC TRBJ2-5 TRBV4-1 NA 14 TRBD2
CASSIVGASSGNTIYF TGTGCCAGTAGTATAGTGGGAGCCTCCTCTGGAAACACCATATATTTT TRBJ1-3 TRBV19 NA 16 NA
CASSTRGAYNEQFF TGTGCCAGCAGCACCCGGGGAGCCTACAATGAGCAGTTCTTC TRBJ2-1 TRBV7-9 NA 14 NA
CASSPPNMINSGANVLTF TGTGCCAGCTCACCACCGAACATGATTAACTCTGGGGCCAACGTCCTGACTTTC TRBJ2-6 TRBV18 NA 18 NA
CASSSLAGGSRNNEQFF TGTGCCAGCAGTTCACTAGCGGGAGGGTCCCGAAACAATGAGCAGTTCTTC TRBJ2-1 TRBV27 NA 17 TRBD2
CASSLPGGRGYTF TGCGCCAGCAGCTTGCCGGGGGGCCGGGGCTACACCTTC TRBJ1-2 TRBV5-1 NA 13 NA
CAWGPGSNQPQHF TGTGCCTGGGGTCCCGGGAGCAATCAGCCCCAGCATTTT TRBJ1-5 TRBV30 NA 13 NA
CASSESGAGISYGYTF TGTGCCAGCAGTGAATCTGGGGCAGGGATAAGCTATGGCTACACCTTC TRBJ1-2 TRBV25-1 NA 16 NA
CASKRGGIEAFF TGTGCCAGCAAACGTGGAGGTATTGAAGCTTTCTTT TRBJ1-1 TRBV27 NA 12 NA
CASSIVLAGTANTQYF TGTGCCAGTAGTATCGTACTAGCGGGAACGGCGAATACGCAGTATTTT TRBJ2-3 TRBV19 NA 16 TRBD2
CATSRPRGATDTQYF TGTGCCACCAGCAGACCGCGGGGGGCCACAGATACGCAGTATTTT TRBJ2-3 TRBV15 NA 15 TRBD2
CASSQDSGVQRAFF TGCGCCAGCAGCCAAGATTCTGGAGTACAGCGGGCTTTCTTT TRBJ1-1 TRBV4-1 NA 14 NA
CAWSFPGLNYGYTF TGTGCCTGGAGTTTCCCGGGACTAAACTATGGCTACACCTTC TRBJ1-2 TRBV30 NA 14 NA
CASSPLRVGHEQYF TGTGCCAGCAGCCCACTGAGGGTGGGCCACGAGCAGTACTTC TRBJ2-7 TRBV7-7 medium-sized 14 NA
CASFQAERSYEQYF TGTGCCAGCTTCCAAGCGGAGCGCTCCTACGAGCAGTACTTC TRBJ2-7 TRBV6-1 NA 14 NA
CASSSSVDRAPPGELFF TGTGCCAGCAGCTCTTCCGTCGACAGGGCTCCCCCCGGGGAGCTGTTTTTT TRBJ2-2 TRBV7-9 NA 17 TRBD1
CASSPKTGLFGYTF TGTGCCAGTAGTCCTAAGACAGGGCTCTTTGGCTACACCTTC TRBJ1-2 TRBV19 few 14 TRBD1
CASSFTGGSGNEQYF TGTGCCAGCAGCTTTACAGGGGGCTCAGGGAACGAGCAGTACTTC TRBJ2-7 TRBV11-2 NA 15 TRBD1
CASSTGSYTEAFF TGCGCCAGCAGCACCGGGTCGTACACTGAAGCTTTCTTT TRBJ1-1 TRBV5-1 NA 13 NA
CATAEGRTDTQYF TGTGCCACTGCAGAAGGGCGCACAGATACGCAGTATTTT TRBJ2-3 TRBV2 NA 13 NA
CASSKGTGNNEQFF TGTGCCAGTAGTAAAGGGACAGGGAACAATGAGCAGTTCTTC TRBJ2-1 TRBV19 NA 14 TRBD1
CASSLELGYEQYF TGTGCCAGCAGCTTAGAGCTGGGATACGAGCAGTACTTC TRBJ2-7 TRBV7-9 NA 13 NA
CSACLGGTSGSTDTQYF TGCAGCGCATGCCTTGGGGGGACTAGCGGGAGCACAGATACGCAGTATTTT TRBJ2-3 TRBV29-1 NA 17 TRBD2
CASRSPSRTGETQYF TGTGCCAGCCGGTCACCCTCGAGGACCGGAGAGACCCAGTACTTC TRBJ2-5 TRBV6-6 NA 15 NA
CASSLGADQPQHF TGTGCCAGCAGCTTGGGAGCTGATCAGCCCCAGCATTTT TRBJ1-5 TRBV11-2 NA 13 NA
CASSPWRNQETQYF TGTGCCAGCAGCCCTTGGCGGAATCAAGAGACCCAGTACTTC TRBJ2-5 TRBV14 NA 14 NA
CASSLSGASGANVLTF TGTGCCAGCAGTTTATCGGGGGCCTCTGGGGCCAACGTCCTGACTTTC TRBJ2-6 TRBV28 NA 16 NA
CSVEERSPTDTQYF TGCAGCGTTGAAGAGCGGAGTCCCACAGATACGCAGTATTTT TRBJ2-3 TRBV29-1 NA 14 NA
CASSLGLAGTSYNEQFF TGTGCCAGCAGCTTGGGACTAGCGGGAACGTCCTACAATGAGCAGTTCTTC TRBJ2-1 TRBV11-1 NA 17 TRBD2
CASSLFGRSYQETQYF TGTGCCAGCAGCTTATTCGGGCGCTCTTACCAAGAGACCCAGTACTTC TRBJ2-5 TRBV7-9 NA 16 NA
CASSYWTDNEQFF TGTGCCAGCAGCTATTGGACTGACAATGAGCAGTTCTTC TRBJ2-1 TRBV5-4 NA 13 NA
CASRWGRLNTEAFF TGTGCCAGCAGATGGGGACGGTTGAACACTGAAGCTTTCTTT TRBJ1-1 TRBV6-1 few 14 NA
CASSLQRETQYF TGTGCCAGCAGCTTACAGAGAGAGACCCAGTACTTC TRBJ2-5 TRBV7-2 NA 12 NA
CASSFGGRTEAFF TGTGCCAGCAGCTTCGGGGGGCGGACTGAAGCTTTCTTT TRBJ1-1 TRBV7-2 NA 13 NA
CASRNRDFTDTQYF TGTGCCAGCAGGAACCGGGACTTCACAGATACGCAGTATTTT TRBJ2-3 TRBV6-6 NA 14 NA
CASGPTGMDGYEQYF TGTGCTAGTGGACCTACAGGGATGGATGGCTACGAGCAGTACTTC TRBJ2-7 TRBV12-5 few 15 NA
CASSQEGDGNQPQHF TGCGCCAGCAGCCAAGAGGGGGATGGCAATCAGCCCCAGCATTTT TRBJ1-5 TRBV4-1 NA 15 NA
CASSSSSYEQYF TGTGCCAGCAGCTCGAGCTCCTACGAGCAGTACTTC TRBJ2-7 TRBV11-3 NA 12 NA
CASSRQGWEQYF TGTGCCAGTTCCAGACAGGGGTGGGAGCAGTACTTC TRBJ2-7 TRBV6-1 NA 12 TRBD1
CASSSGPRGQPQHF TGTGCCAGCAGCTCCGGGCCTCGAGGACAGCCCCAGCATTTT TRBJ1-5 TRBV5-4 NA 14 NA
CASSLGRVETQYF TGCGCCAGCAGCTTGGGAAGGGTAGAGACCCAGTACTTC TRBJ2-5 TRBV5-1 NA 13 NA
CASGLGTSGRGETQYF TGTGCTAGTGGTTTGGGAACTAGCGGGAGGGGAGAGACCCAGTACTTC TRBJ2-5 TRBV12-5 NA 16 TRBD2